These T cell receptor beta chains were read from a single sample in a study of blood T cell repertoires in COVID-19. Produced via immunoSEQ multiplex PCR; TCRdb's table is partial and in-frame only. The profile shows 70,000 or so clones, 90% to 95% of them singletons. The sample taken for sequencing was peripheral blood. These receptors originate from a human donor in a cohort sampled during active COVID-19. Each CDR3 is given with its conserved first and last residue. A D gene is named only where the DNA matches it firmly. Size tells how often a clone was seen (once, few, many) or the class of an expanded clone, and some rows leave it out.

once	.	TRBV9	TRBJ1-2	CASSGEGQRYGYTF	TGTGCCAGCAGCGGCGAAGGACAGCGATATGGCTACACCTTC
few	.	TRBV11-2	TRBJ2-7	CASSFGKQGWLTYEQYF	TGTGCCAGCAGCTTTGGGAAACAGGGTTGGTTAACCTACGAGCAGTACTTC
.	TRBD1	TRBV30	TRBJ1-1	CAWSLAGQTEAFF	TGTGCCTGGAGTCTAGCGGGACAGACTGAAGCTTTCTTT
.	TRBD1	TRBV19	TRBJ1-5	CATETGGSNQPQHF	TGTGCCACCGAGACAGGGGGCTCGAATCAGCCCCAGCATTTT
.	TRBD1	TRBV29-1	TRBJ2-6	CSVRDRPSGANVLTF	TGCAGCGTTCGGGACAGGCCGTCTGGGGCCAACGTCCTGACTTTC
.	.	TRBV29-1	TRBJ1-2	CSVEIANYGYTF	TGCAGCGTTGAAATAGCTAACTATGGCTACACCTTC
.	.	TRBV10-1	TRBJ1-1	CARPLEGADTEAFF	TGCGCCAGACCCCTGGAAGGAGCGGACACTGAAGCTTTCTTT
.	TRBD1	TRBV4-1	TRBJ1-2	CASSQAPDRGFGGYTF	TGCGCCAGCAGCCAGGCCCCGGACAGGGGGTTCGGGGGCTACACCTTC
.	.	TRBV4-1	TRBJ1-4	CASSQMAYEKLFF	TGCGCCAGCAGCCAAATGGCCTATGAAAAACTGTTTTTT
.	TRBD1	TRBV4-1	TRBJ1-2	CASSHPGTGGGGYTF	TGCGCCAGCAGCCACCCCGGGACAGGGGGAGGTGGCTACACCTTC
once	.	TRBV12-3/TRBV12-4	TRBJ2-7	CASSSPGVKYF	TGTGCCAGCAGTTCGCCGGGGGTCAAGTACTTC
.	TRBD1	TRBV5-6	TRBJ1-4	CASSWGTGSNEKLFF	TGTGCCAGCAGCTGGGGGACAGGTAGTAATGAAAAACTGTTTTTT
.	TRBD1	TRBV5-1	TRBJ2-7	CASSTDRGRSYEQYF	TGCGCCAGCAGCACGGACAGGGGGCGGTCCTACGAGCAGTACTTC
.	.	TRBV20-1	TRBJ2-7	CSASSGHEQYF	TGCAGTGCTAGTTCCGGTCACGAGCAGTACTTC
.	.	TRBV5-5	TRBJ1-6	CASSTAPQGNGSPLHF	TGTGCCAGCAGCACTGCCCCACAGGGTAATGGCTCACCCCTCCACTTT
few	.	TRBV9	TRBJ1-2	CASSSGHVYGYTF	TGTGCCAGCAGCTCGGGACACGTCTATGGCTACACCTTC
.	TRBD1	TRBV6-1	TRBJ1-2	CASSEAGTVFDYGYTF	TGTGCCAGCAGTGAAGCGGGGACAGTATTCGACTACGGCTACACCTTC
.	.	TRBV12-3/TRBV12-4	TRBJ2-1	CASSLPGEQFF	TGTGCCAGCAGCCTTCCGGGTGAGCAGTTCTTC
.	.	TRBV10-3	TRBJ1-2	CAISPDRNYGYTF	TGTGCCATCAGCCCCGACAGGAACTATGGCTACACCTTC
once	.	TRBV2	TRBJ1-5	CASSPGGISNQPQHF	TGTGCCAGCAGTCCCGGGGGAATCAGCAATCAGCCCCAGCATTTT
.	.	TRBV5-6	TRBJ1-5	CASSPGEDQPQHF	TGTGCCAGCAGCCCTGGAGAAGATCAGCCCCAGCATTTT
.	TRBD2	TRBV2	TRBJ2-5	CASSEGLAGETQYF	TGTGCCAGCAGTGAGGGGCTAGCGGGGGAGACCCAGTACTTC
.	TRBD1	TRBV27	TRBJ2-7	CASSFTDRAYQQYF	TGTGCCAGCAGTTTCACGGACAGGGCCTACCAGCAGTACTTC
.	TRBD1	TRBV27	TRBJ2-7	CASRRTEGQGTYEQYF	TGTGCCAGCAGACGAACTGAGGGACAGGGGACCTACGAGCAGTACTTC
.	.	TRBV3-1/TRBV3-2	TRBJ1-1	CASSQGGGVGTEAFF	TGTGCCAGCAGCCAAGGTGGGGGCGTCGGCACTGAAGCTTTCTTT
.	.	TRBV6-1	TRBJ2-7	CASSEDRPYEQYF	TGTGCCAGCAGTGAGGACAGACCCTACGAGCAGTACTTC
.	TRBD1	TRBV5-1	TRBJ1-2	CASSFLGQGNGYTF	TGCGCCAGCAGCTTTCTGGGACAGGGGAACGGCTACACCTTC
.	.	TRBV5-4	TRBJ2-7	CASSLGAGGPYEQYF	TGTGCCAGCAGCCTTGGGGCAGGGGGGCCCTACGAGCAGTACTTC
once	.	TRBV7-2	TRBJ1-5	CASGGGRASNQPQHF	TGTGCCAGCGGGGGGGGCAGGGCGAGCAATCAGCCCCAGCATTTT
.	.	TRBV28	TRBJ1-6	CASSPGGVRGNNSPLHF	TGTGCCAGCAGCCCCGGCGGGGTGCGGGGTAACAATTCACCCCTCCACTTT
once	TRBD1	TRBV19	TRBJ1-6	CASSNTGEIHNSPLHF	TGTGCCAGTAGTAATACAGGGGAAATCCATAATTCACCCCTCCACTTT
.	TRBD2	TRBV27	TRBJ2-7	CASSLSGGGYEQYF	TGTGCCAGCAGTTTAAGCGGGGGGGGCTACGAGCAGTACTTC
.	TRBD1	TRBV7-9	TRBJ2-5	CASSSTGGEETQYF	TGTGCCAGCAGCTCGACAGGGGGCGAGGAGACCCAGTACTTC
.	TRBD1	TRBV29-1	TRBJ1-2	CSVLGTAQGYTF	TGCAGCGTCCTCGGGACAGCCCAAGGCTACACCTTC
.	TRBD1	TRBV11-2	TRBJ1-4	CASRRDRVSGEKLFF	TGTGCCAGCAGACGAGACAGGGTATCCGGTGAAAAACTGTTTTTT
.	.	TRBV28	TRBJ1-5	CASSLRPSQGLGNQPQHF	TGTGCCAGCAGTTTACGCCCGTCTCAGGGGTTGGGCAATCAGCCCCAGCATTTT
.	TRBD1	TRBV24-1	TRBJ1-1	CATSDFSGTGKTFF	TGTGCCACCAGTGATTTCAGTGGGACAGGGAAGACTTTCTTT
.	.	TRBV11-2	TRBJ1-6	CASSLDPRQENSPLHF	TGTGCCAGCAGCTTAGATCCTAGACAGGAGAATTCACCCCTCCACTTT
.	.	TRBV13	TRBJ2-1	CASTKRGGSYNEQFF	TGTGCCAGCACCAAGAGGGGGGGAAGCTACAATGAGCAGTTCTTC
.	TRBD2	TRBV11-2	TRBJ2-7	CASSLERAGGAYEQYF	TGTGCCAGCAGCTTAGAAAGAGCGGGGGGGGCCTACGAGCAGTACTTC
.	TRBD1	TRBV12-3/TRBV12-4	TRBJ2-7	CASSPGQTAEQYF	TGTGCCAGCAGTCCGGGACAGACGGCCGAGCAGTACTTC
.	.	TRBV7-2	TRBJ1-5	CASSLASGYQPQHF	TGTGCCAGCAGCTTAGCATCAGGGTATCAGCCCCAGCATTTT
.	.	TRBV5-5	TRBJ1-1	CASSPEARRENTEAFF	TGTGCCAGCAGCCCGGAGGCTCGCAGAGAGAACACTGAAGCTTTCTTT
few	.	TRBV3-1/TRBV3-2	TRBJ2-7	CASSQGFRGTYEQYF	TGTGCCAGCAGCCAAGGTTTTCGGGGAACCTACGAGCAGTACTTC
.	.	TRBV2	TRBJ1-1	CASSENTGRRNTEAFF	TGTGCCAGCAGCGAGAATACAGGTCGACGGAACACTGAAGCTTTCTTT
few	.	TRBV27	TRBJ1-1	CASRGQELKAFF	TGTGCCAGCAGGGGGCAGGAGTTGAAAGCTTTCTTT
.	.	TRBV10-2	TRBJ1-1	CASSPGWGTEAFF	TGCGCCAGCAGTCCAGGGTGGGGCACTGAAGCTTTCTTT
.	.	TRBV27	TRBJ2-7	CASRSLGPSHEQYF	TGTGCCAGCAGGTCCCTGGGGCCCAGCCACGAGCAGTACTTC
.	.	TRBV30	TRBJ2-7	CASQGGASYEQYF	TGTGCCTCCCAGGGGGGCGCCTCCTACGAGCAGTACTTC
.	.	TRBV27	TRBJ1-6	CASSPGQDNSPLHF	TGTGCCAGCTCCCCTGGGCAGGATAATTCACCCCTCCACTTT
.	TRBD2	TRBV5-1	TRBJ2-7	CASREGGGAGEQYF	TGCGCCAGCAGGGAAGGCGGGGGGGCCGGCGAGCAGTACTTC
.	TRBD1	TRBV5-1	TRBJ2-6	CASSWMTGTGANVLTF	TGCGCCAGCAGCTGGATGACAGGGACTGGGGCCAACGTCCTGACTTTC
.	TRBD1	TRBV29-1	TRBJ2-7	CSVETTGGYEQYF	TGCAGCGTTGAAACAACAGGGGGCTACGAGCAGTACTTC